This section outlines one T cell receptor beta chain sequence together with its context. This CDR3 has 17 residues. The entry originates in a study of blood T cell repertoires in COVID-19. Study background: There were acute and convalescent COVID-19 samples, and they came from the United States, Italy and Spain. PBMCs, B-cell-depleted T cells, or T cells were the source of the cDNA or gDNA that made up the material.

In the authors' methods: Scientists estimated how many nucleated cells there were by amplifying reference gene primers. The method was immunoSEQ multiplex PCR; TCRdb's version includes in-frame clones alone and lacks a portion of them. The V and J calls and clone size were taken over from that table, and D and trimming were inferred from the DNA. The table records fewer than 200,000 clones, 82% of them present only once. The material sequenced was peripheral blood. V is TRBV21-1 and J is TRBJ1-6; the D call TRBD1 from the table was never checked on the DNA. TRBV21-1 is marked as a pseudogene. This clonotype was obtained from a woman aged 70-85 years with acute or convalescent COVID-19. The CDR3 reads CASNKTKDRVSYSPLHF. The CDR3 bases are TGTGCCAGCAACAAAACTAAGGACAGGGTTTCGTATTCACCCCTCCACTTT.